The present T cell receptor (beta chain) was sequenced within a study of T cell repertoires in cytomegalovirus infection. Study conclusions and caveats: HLA-C-restricted CMV clonotypes gave the most frequent clonotype in two of eight donors.

This clonotype was counted at least ten times. Its antigen remains unidentified. TCRdb analysed the reads with MiXCR anew, one entry per CDR3 protein. Among 290,000 or so distinct CDR3 sequences listed, around 10% were seen once. The CDR3 length is 18 residues. Deletions cut 1 base from V and 4 bases from J, with 20 bases between. Germline lookup yields CDR1 SGHVS and CDR2 FQNEAQ. Sequencing was performed on PBMCs. The TCR sequence derives from a human donor in good health (CMV status not recorded). Some clones in this sample may be carry-over from other donors' samples. The chain has TRBV7-8 and TRBJ1-5; D is possibly TRBD1 (6 bases). CDR3 protein: CASSLDASAAGVNQPQHF. The CDR3 bases are TGTGCCAGCAGCTTAGATGCTTCGGCCGCAGGGGTTAATCAGCCCCAGCATTTT.